This T cell receptor beta chain appears in the sequencing data of a study of blood T cell repertoires in COVID-19. Turning to the study itself: Some COVID-19 samples were acute and others convalescent; all came from the United States, Italy and Spain.

The CDR3 length is 15 residues. The V gene's germline CDR1 is LNHDA and CDR2 SQIVND (reference sequence). V was pared by 4 bases and J by 2 bases, with 12 bases between. Original methodology: From reference gene primer amplification, estimates of nucleated cell counts were derived. Clones were sequenced by immunoSEQ multiplex PCR, and TCRdb holds only the in-frame ones, with some missing. The V and J calls and the clone size are those of that table, but D and trimming were determined from the DNA. The sample contains fewer than 80,000 clones, about 73% of which appear only once. The receptor comes from a woman older than 75 with acute or convalescent COVID-19. J is TRBJ1-5 and V is TRBV19, with D hard to call. The source material was peripheral blood. CDR3: CASSTGLVGNQPQHF. Written as DNA, the CDR3 is TGTGCCAGTAGTACCGGACTCGTGGGCAATCAGCCCCAGCATTTT.